This entry lists 4 T cell receptor beta chains sequenced from one sample in a study of T cells in Graves' hyperthyroidism and ophthalmopathy. TCR beta CDR3 regions were amplified from RNA. TCR CDR3 underwent first-round RT-PCR with the HTBI primer set. TCRdb fed the multiplex PCR reads into MiXCR, producing one record per CDR3 protein. The sample has over 650,000 distinct CDR3 sequences; 16% are singletons. Sequenced sample: blood. All receptors come from a man between 18 and 35 years old with Graves' hyperthyroidism.

The genes are TRBV29-1 and TRBJ1-5, with 7 nucleotides matching TRBD1. The CDR3 extends over 13 amino acids. The germline V gene has CDR1 SQVTM and CDR2 ANQGSEA. J lost 2 bases, V lost 5 bases, and 3 bases had no gene match. The CDR3 sequence: CSVQGDGNQPQHF. CDR3 coding DNA: TGCAGCGTTCAGGGGGATGGCAATCAGCCCCAGCATTTT. Based on the CDR3 plus reference TRBV29-1 and TRBJ1-5, the full variable domain is SAVISQKPSRDICQRGTSLTIQCQVDSQVTMMFWYRQQPGQSLTLIATANQGSEATYESGFVIDKFPISRPNLTFSTLTVSNMSPEDSSIYLCSVQGDGNQPQHFGDGTRLSIL.

This rearrangement joins TRBV29-1 to TRBJ2-7; 10 nucleotides align to TRBD1. V dropped 5 bases and J dropped 1; count of bases not matched to a gene: 2. The CDR3 length is 13 residues. Germline CDR1 SQVTM, CDR2 ANQGSEA. The chain's CDR3 is CSVRDRGSYEQYF. CDR3 DNA sequence: TGCAGCGTTAGGGACAGGGGATCCTACGAGCAGTACTTC.

This clonotype was found many times. The V call is TRBV28, the J call TRBJ1-1; the D gene is possibly TRBD1 (5 bases). The CDR3 consists of 16 residues. Germline V CDR1 and CDR2: MDHEN, SYDVKM. The V end lost 3 bases, the J end lost 1 base, and 15 bases lay between the germline ends. CDR3: CASSFREGMGNTEAFF. CDR3 coding DNA: TGTGCCAGCAGTTTCCGGGAGGGGATGGGGAACACTGAAGCTTTCTTT.

This clonotype was picked up a small number of times. The gene calls are TRBV4-1 and TRBJ2-2; 10 bases line up with TRBD1. CDR1 is MGHRA, CDR2 YSYEKL, per germline. The CDR3 consists of 16 residues. J lost 4 bases, V lost 0 bases, and 2 bases had no gene match. The CDR3 DNA reads TGCGCCAGCAGCCAAGAGGGACAGGGGATCACCGGGGAGCTGTTTTTT. The encoded protein is CASSQEGQGITGELFF.